The sequence of this T cell receptor (beta chain) was determined in a study of blood T cells in healthy people across ages. About this clonotype itself: What it binds is unknown.

Study-wide points: A conclusive naive versus antigen-experienced comparison was prevented by the unsorted PBMCs. Getting older went along with TCR beta diversity per million T cells dropping roughly linearly.

The use of a sample-barcoded 5' primer and a J-beta primer mix characterized a second PCR of about 7 to 12 cycles. In TCRdb, the 5' RACE reads were re-called with MiXCR into one record per CDR3 protein. This repertoire shows about 1.8 million distinct CDR3 sequences, about 50% found once; its top ten account for around 2.1%. PBMCs were isolated at a quantity of at least 6 million per sample. Per sample, no less than 6 micrograms of total RNA were extracted. Between the trimmed V and J ends, which lost 3 bases and 5 bases, there was a span of 5 bases. The CDR3 contains 12 residues. Per the germline V gene, CDR1 is LGHNA and CDR2 is YSLEER.

This sequence was found in a woman aged 40-49 years in good health. This chain links TRBV4-3 with TRBJ2-1; D is uncertain. Sequencing was carried out using blood. CDR3 loop: CASSHEHNEQFF. The DNA of the CDR3 is TGCGCCAGCAGCCACGAGCACAATGAGCAGTTCTTC.